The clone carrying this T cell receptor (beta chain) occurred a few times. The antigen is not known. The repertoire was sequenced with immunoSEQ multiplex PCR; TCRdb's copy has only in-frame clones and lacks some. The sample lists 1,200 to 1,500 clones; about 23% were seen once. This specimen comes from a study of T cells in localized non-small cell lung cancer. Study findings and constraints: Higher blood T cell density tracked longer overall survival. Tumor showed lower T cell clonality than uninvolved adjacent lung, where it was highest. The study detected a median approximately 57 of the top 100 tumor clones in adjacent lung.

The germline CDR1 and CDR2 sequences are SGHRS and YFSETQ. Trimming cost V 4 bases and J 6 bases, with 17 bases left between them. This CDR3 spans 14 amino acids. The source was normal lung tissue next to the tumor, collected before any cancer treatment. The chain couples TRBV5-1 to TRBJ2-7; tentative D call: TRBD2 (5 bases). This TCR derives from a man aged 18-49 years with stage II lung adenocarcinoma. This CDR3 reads CASSVRGWGSEQYF. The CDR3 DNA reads TGCGCCAGCAGCGTTCGGGGTTGGGGTTCCGAGCAGTACTTC. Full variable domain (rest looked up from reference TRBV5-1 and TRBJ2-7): KAGVTQTPRYLIKTRGQQVTLSCSPISGHRSVSWYQQTPGQGLQFLFEYFSETQRNKGNFPGRFSGRQFSNSRSEMNVSTLELGDSALYLCASSVRGWGSEQYFGPGTRLTVT.